This T cell receptor (beta chain) emerged from a study of patients and donors after allogeneic stem cell transplantation. Using its own MiXCR run on the RT-PCR reads, TCRdb lists one record per CDR3 protein. Among some 880,000 distinct CDR3 sequences listed, about a sixth were seen once. The CDR3 is 16 residues long. Germline lookup yields CDR1 MGHRA and CDR2 YSYEKL. V gave up 2 bases and J gave up 0 bases, with 14 bases separating them. The chain combines TRBV4-1 with TRBJ2-7; possibly TRBD2 for D (6 bases). Material for sequencing was blood, either unsorted or a sorted T cell fraction (not recorded which). The sequence derives from a human donor who was either an allogeneic HSCT recipient or a stem cell or donor lymphocyte infusion donor (not recorded which). It is not recorded whose cells these are; they may come from a transplant donor. This CDR3 is CASSQIPGTRSYEQYF. Here the CDR3 DNA reads TGCGCCAGCAGCCAAATCCCCGGGACTCGCTCCTACGAGCAGTACTTC.